This TCR beta chain was recovered during a study of OX40 agonist ivuxolimab in advanced cancers. Study information: Hepatocellular carcinoma, melanoma, renal cell or head and neck cancer was diagnosed in the dose-escalation patients.

Method: immunoSEQ multiplex PCR; TCRdb's copy keeps in-frame clones and lacks some. The table shows approximately 160,000 clones, with 90% to 95% occurring only once. The V end was cut by 6 bases, the J end by 4 bases, with 12 bases between. The CDR3 consists of 13 residues. Germline lookup yields CDR1 SEHNR and CDR2 FQNEAQ (reference sequence). With autoimmune disease history or systemic immunosuppression, patients were excluded. This clone was counted a few times. The antigen remains unidentified. Study conclusions and caveats: The antigens recognized by the expanded peripheral T cells, that is their antigen specificity, were not determined.

This clonotype was obtained from an adult with an advanced solid tumor such as melanoma, head and neck, liver or kidney cancer. Sequencing was performed on CD4+ or CD8+ T cells sorted from blood, taken in a trial of the OX40 agonist ivuxolimab. The rearrangement uses TRBV7-9 and TRBJ1-1; D perhaps matches TRBD1 (5 bases). CDR3 DNA sequence: TGTGCCAGCAGTTCAGACAGCTTCACTGAAGCTTTCTTT. Protein sequence: CASSSDSFTEAFF.